The text below deals with one T cell receptor (beta chain). The data originate from a study of blood T cell repertoires in COVID-19. As for the study in general: Samples of COVID-19 (acute and convalescent) were obtained from the United States, Italy and Spain. Sample material is recorded as cDNA or gDNA derived from T cells, B-cell-depleted T cells, or PBMCs.

Seattle researchers signed up patients amid active infection and tracked them longitudinally. Authors' analysis steps: Cell counts per sample came from amplifying reference gene primers. TCRdb keeps only in-frame clones here, not all; method: immunoSEQ multiplex PCR. Clone size and V and J calls were adopted from that table, with D and trimming inferred from the DNA. The sample records roughly 230,000 clones, less than 90% being singletons. The CDR3 totals 15 residues. The germline CDR1 and CDR2 sequences are LNHDA and SQIVND (reference sequence). The ends were cut back, 7 bases at V and 5 bases at J, with 17 bases in the middle.

The rearrangement links TRBV19 to TRBJ2-2; D possibly corresponds to TRBD2 (6 bases). This clonotype was sampled from a woman older than 75 with COVID-19, enrolled during active disease. Sequencing was done on a sample of peripheral blood. CDR3 in amino acids: CASTSSGRRTGELFF. As DNA, the CDR3 is TGTGCCAGTACCTCATCCGGGAGAAGAACCGGGGAGCTGTTTTTT.